This T cell receptor beta chain was sequenced for a study of blood T cell repertoires in COVID-19. Study context: Sites across the United States, Italy and Spain contributed samples from acute and convalescent COVID-19. The analysed material was cDNA or gDNA that came from T cells, B-cell-depleted T cells, or PBMCs.

In the authors' workflow: Scientists estimated how many nucleated cells there were by amplifying reference gene primers. Only in-frame clones appear in the TCRdb table, and some are missing; sequencing was by immunoSEQ multiplex PCR. That table furnishes V, J and clone size, whereas the DNA furnished D and trimming. The sample lists 99,000 or so clones, around 74% occurring once. The germline V gene encodes CDR1 KGHDR and CDR2 SFDVKD. Unmatched junction bases numbered 8, after V lost 4 bases and J lost 4 bases. CDR3 length equals 16 residues. The sample holds a few counts of this clone. The sequenced sample consisted of peripheral blood. This receptor was obtained from a woman aged 65 to 85 with acute or convalescent COVID-19. This chain uses TRBV24-1 with TRBJ2-2; TRBD1 matches at 7 bases. In DNA form, the CDR3 reads TGTGCCACCAGTGAAGGGGGCAAAGGGAGCACCGGGGAGCTGTTTTTT. Its protein product is CATSEGGKGSTGELFF.